This T cell receptor (beta chain) was obtained from a study of T cell responses to AZD1222 COVID-19 vaccine. Study-level findings and limits: Baseline testing showed seropositivity in only six AZD1222 recipients.

Data came from immunoSEQ multiplex PCR; TCRdb stores just in-frame clones and leaves some out. The profile shows more than 150,000 clones, around nine tenths of them singletons. The CDR3 covers 15 residues. V was pared by 0 bases and J by 2 bases, with 9 bases between. CDR1 is SGHRS and CDR2 is YFSETQ in the germline V gene. Remarks on this clone: Its cognate antigen is unknown.

Source: peripheral blood, taken 28 days after the second AZD1222 dose. This sequence joins TRBV5-1 and TRBJ1-3; possibly TRBD1 for D (5 bases). The source of this sequence is an adult who received the AZD1222 COVID-19 vaccine. The CDR3 DNA follows: TGCGCCAGCAGCTTGGTGGGGGAGGCTGGAAACACCATATATTTT. This gives the protein CASSLVGEAGNTIYF. The variable domain in full, completed from reference TRBV5-1 and TRBJ1-3, reads KAGVTQTPRYLIKTRGQQVTLSCSPISGHRSVSWYQQTPGQGLQFLFEYFSETQRNKGNFPGRFSGRQFSNSRSEMNVSTLELGDSALYLCASSLVGEAGNTIYFGEGSWLTVV.